A single T cell receptor beta chain is shown here with its context. Its antigen has not been determined. No per-base quality is available; no much larger clone lies one base away. This specimen belongs to a study of blood T cell repertoires in COVID-19 (dated by TCRdb to 2020 to 2021). In the study overall: Collaborator samples came from the United States, Italy and Spain and covered acute and convalescent phases of COVID-19. Nearly every sample came with metadata listing a de-identified subject ID, COVID-19 status, age in years and sex. The prospective study material was composed of cDNA or gDNA derived from T cells, B-cell-depleted T cells, or PBMCs. Deeply sampled blood TCRbeta repertoires from subjects exposed to, actively infected with, or recovered from COVID-19 were included in the dataset. Where available, HLA class I and class II types were taken from metadata supplied by the sample provider and were not determined by assay-based typing. Samples were obtained from the ongoing ImmuneRACE study (first 160 participants) and from over 1,000 subjects provided by 6 global collaborators. The repertoires were released in a freely available public database intended as a resource for research on the immune response to SARS-CoV-2. Here is what the overall study found, with its caveats: The amount of clinical and demographic metadata varied by source and participant and was provided uncurated.

TCRbeta CDR3 regions were amplified from genomic DNA by means of the immunoSEQ Assay, a bias-controlled multiplex PCR. The published analysis was carried out like this. The number of nucleated cells in each sample was estimated by amplification of reference gene primers within the assay. To quantify the absolute abundance of each unique TCRbeta CDR3 rearrangement, sequence reads were collapsed and filtered. Productive Simpson clonality was computed per sample as the square root of Simpson's diversity index over productive rearrangements. Drawn from immuneACCESS, this table holds only the in-frame rearrangements with V and J called that TCRdb kept. Clones are partly lost; checked studies trace under half to an unresolved V gene and leave the rest unexplained. That table supplies the V and J calls and clone size; D and trimming were determined from the DNA. In this sample the table shows 70,000 to 95,000 clones, 70% to 90% of which occur a single time. The ten biggest clones cover about 12% of the sample.

The germline V gene (reference sequence) yields MNHEY for CDR1 and SMNVEV for CDR2. The CDR3 holds 14 amino acids from the cysteine to the phenylalanine. The kept DNA is CDR3 alone, 42 bases in frame from the first base. V and J are trimmed by 6 bases and 4 bases, and the gene matches miss 6 bases of the junction. Collaborating institutions collected whole blood in K2EDTA tubes following their own protocols. For TCRbeta analysis, collaborators shipped samples in one of three forms: frozen whole blood, isolated PBMCs, or DNA extracted from either of those sample types. The receptor was derived from a human donor in a cohort sampled during active COVID-19. Sequenced input: peripheral blood. This sequence uses TRBV27 and TRBJ2-5, with 9 middle bases fitting TRBD2. The CDR3 loop reads CASRTILAGETQYF. Read as DNA, the sequence is TGTGCCAGCAGGACTATACTAGCGGGAGAGACCCAGTACTTC.